This T cell receptor (beta chain) was obtained from a study of PD-L1 blockade in urothelial cancer (dated by TCRdb to about 2017). Background for the entire study: Every patient began therapy in 2014 and was given atezolizumab 1,200 mg intravenously every 3 weeks. About 85% of the roughly 29 patients were males with bladder-origin urothelial cancer, and about 65% of the roughly 30 reported a prior smoking history. An ECOG performance status of 0 or 1 was recorded for the patients, and 0 to 3 prior chemotherapy regimens had been received by the patients. Blood samples were analyzed at two time points: 3 weeks after treatment start (second dose) and 6 weeks after treatment start. A median of about 150,000 T cells and approximately 83,000 unique TCRs was obtained from blood samples, and a median clonality of roughly 0.08 was observed. The study, an exploratory multi-omic analysis, examined somatic, immune and clinical correlates of response to PD-L1 blockade with atezolizumab in urothelial cancer. Pretreatment tumor samples and matched peripheral blood, collected serially before and after atezolizumab treatment, underwent TCR sequencing. Progression-free survival longer than 6 months counted as durable clinical benefit, and TCR features were additionally tested against both progression-free and overall survival. In the same patients, whole exome sequencing and RNA sequencing of pretreatment tumors were performed in addition to TCR sequencing. Several patients achieved durable clinical benefit and about 22 did not. Twenty-nine patients had pretreatment blood TCR-seq, about 24 had at least one posttreatment blood collection, and about 24 had tumor TCR-seq.

The label giving this sample's time point can be read as: peripheral blood 6 weeks after treatment start. The cohort included 29 patients with locally advanced or metastatic urothelial carcinoma who were treated at Memorial Sloan Kettering on a trial protocol. Peripheral blood mononuclear cells were collected pretreatment and during treatment, with between 1 and 8 total time points per patient. The Qiagen DNeasy Blood extraction kit was used to purify genomic DNA from total PBMCs and tumor samples. PBMCs were collected pretreatment and during treatment, and were isolated and stored as previously described. The germline V gene gives CDR1 as SGHRS and CDR2 as YFSETQ. The CDR3 measures 19 amino acids from cysteine to phenylalanine. Only the CDR3 DNA is retained, 57 bases long and in frame from the first base. From V the trimming removes 3 bases and from J it removes 4 bases, while the gene matches leave 19 bases of the junction unaccounted for.

This clone appeared once. Its antigen is currently not known. No qualities accompany the bases; no much larger clone lies one base away. Results and caveats for the whole study, not just this receptor: A pretreatment peripheral blood TCR clonality below the median was linked to improved progression-free and overall survival. Because the sample size was small (n ≈ 27) and many exploratory analyses were performed, the results are intended to be hypothesis-generating. At 3 weeks after the start of treatment, tumor-associated TCR clones in peripheral blood had expanded more in patients with durable benefit (n ≈ 20, p = 0.022).

Synthetic TCR analog templates were spiked into each PCR to estimate absolute template abundance from read counts. Using the immunoSEQ assay, TCRbeta CDR3 regions were amplified from genomic DNA with bias-controlled V and J gene primers. Sequencing of rearranged TCRbeta segments was performed at approximately 20X coverage. Concerning the study's data processing: Sequencing errors were corrected by clustering, and CDR3s were annotated against IMGT so that V, D and J genes could be assigned. Only productive TCRbeta rearrangements were used in downstream analyses, excluding out-of-frame or stop-codon sequences. Clonality was computed as one minus Shannon entropy normalized by the log of the number of unique productive sequences. Clones differing between time points or between blood and tumor were identified by Fisher's exact test with Benjamini-Hochberg correction at adjusted p below 0.01. The table was pulled from immuneACCESS by TCRdb, which kept in-frame rearrangements only. Such tables lose some clones; where checked, under half of the loss comes from unresolved V genes, and the rest has no known cause. V, J and clone size are taken as reported in that table, and D and trimming were inferred from the DNA itself. The sample includes about 76,000 clones, with under 95% observed a single time. The ten largest account for roughly 0.9% of the sample.

The rearranged chain carries TRBV5-1 and TRBJ1-2; 9 central nucleotides agree with TRBD1. The sequences come from PBMCs, collected around atezolizumab (anti-PD-L1) treatment. This receptor was identified in a woman at least 80 years old with urothelial cancer. The CDR3: CASSWPVSGQGGGGYGYTF. The DNA is TGCGCCAGCAGCTGGCCCGTCTCGGGACAGGGAGGTGGGGGCTATGGCTACACCTTC.